Described below is a single T cell receptor beta chain sequence and its context. What it binds is not known. These data belong to a study of shared clonotypes between healthy human individuals. Study-wide background: CD8 memory received one plate per donor, CD8 naive two, CD4 memory three and CD4 naive three. Overall study results and limits: Of the naive CD4 clonotypes, roughly 5% were shared across a handful of donors. Shared clonotypes across all four donors exceeded non-shared ones in generation probability.

Sequencing was performed with immunoSEQ multiplex PCR; in TCRdb, only in-frame clones are kept and a portion is missing. The repertoire holds some 1 million clones, with about 76% as singletons. The sequencing input was memory CD4+ T cells sorted from blood. Subset meaning: CD45RA-negative fraction. This TCR was sampled from a man between 18 and 29 years old in good health.

CDR3 in amino acids: CASSLAGGAGELFF. The CDR3 coding sequence is TGTGCCAGCAGCTTAGCGGGTGGCGCCGGGGAGCTGTTTTTT. The V and J genes are TRBV7-9 and TRBJ2-2; D is ambiguous. The CDR3 loop spans 14 amino acids. CDR1 is SEHNR, CDR2 FQNEAQ, per germline (reference sequence). V lost 0 bases and J lost 6, with 8 bases in between.